The rows below give T cell receptor beta chains drawn from one sample of a study of blood T cells in healthy people across ages. One entry per CDR3 protein results from TCRdb running MiXCR on the 5' RACE reads. The sample holds more than 900,000 distinct CDR3 sequences, approximately 26% seen once. Another study also made use of these data, one on T cells of mothers and their children.

The sequenced sample consisted of blood. These receptor sequences come from a girl under 10 years old in good health. Each CDR3 is given with its conserved first and last residue. The D gene is left open where the match is weak. Expanded clones get a size class; other rows say once, few or many, or leave the size out.

clone size: once; J gene: TRBJ2-3; V gene: TRBV7-3; D gene: NA; CDR3 protein: CASSLLGGYTDTQYF; CDR3 DNA: TGTGCCAGCAGCTTACTAGGCGGGTATACAGATACGCAGTATTTT
clone size: few; J gene: TRBJ1-1; V gene: TRBV12-3/TRBV12-4; D gene: NA; CDR3 protein: CASSFIGGNTEAFF; CDR3 DNA: TGTGCCAGCAGTTTTATAGGGGGGAACACTGAAGCTTTCTTT
clone size: NA; J gene: TRBJ2-5; V gene: TRBV28; D gene: TRBD2; CDR3 protein: CASRELAGGTLETQYF; CDR3 DNA: TGTGCCAGCAGGGAATTAGCGGGAGGTACCTTAGAGACCCAGTACTTC
clone size: few; J gene: TRBJ2-1; V gene: TRBV28; D gene: TRBD2; CDR3 protein: CASSFEAGGYNEQFF; CDR3 DNA: TGTGCCAGCAGTTTCGAAGCGGGGGGTTACAATGAGCAGTTCTTC
clone size: few; J gene: TRBJ2-7; V gene: TRBV29-1; D gene: NA; CDR3 protein: CSVEDQFKTGYGKEQYF; CDR3 DNA: TGCAGCGTTGAAGATCAGTTTAAGACAGGCTACGGTAAGGAGCAGTACTTC
clone size: NA; J gene: TRBJ1-1; V gene: TRBV3-1; D gene: NA; CDR3 protein: CASSQARGRANTEAFF; CDR3 DNA: TGTGCCAGCAGCCAAGCCAGGGGACGGGCGAACACTGAAGCTTTCTTT
clone size: NA; J gene: TRBJ1-3; V gene: TRBV15; D gene: NA; CDR3 protein: CATSRVGAGNTIYF; CDR3 DNA: TGTGCCACCAGCAGAGTTGGAGCCGGAAACACCATATATTTT
clone size: NA; J gene: TRBJ2-7; V gene: TRBV2; D gene: TRBD1; CDR3 protein: CATISQGDSYEQYF; CDR3 DNA: TGTGCCACCATATCCCAGGGGGATAGCTACGAGCAGTACTTC
clone size: once; J gene: TRBJ1-6; V gene: TRBV7-8; D gene: NA; CDR3 protein: CASSSTVFTNSPLHF; CDR3 DNA: TGTGCCAGCAGCTCCACAGTCTTTACGAATTCACCCCTCCACTTT
clone size: few; J gene: TRBJ2-2; V gene: TRBV7-3; D gene: TRBD1; CDR3 protein: CASSLTGYNTGELFF; CDR3 DNA: TGTGCCAGCAGCCTGACAGGGTACAATACCGGGGAGCTGTTTTTT
clone size: few; J gene: TRBJ2-1; V gene: TRBV9; D gene: NA; CDR3 protein: CASSYLEGGYEQFF; CDR3 DNA: TGTGCCAGCAGCTATCTGGAGGGGGGCTATGAGCAGTTCTTC
clone size: few; J gene: TRBJ1-2; V gene: TRBV9; D gene: NA; CDR3 protein: CASSVVNYGYTF; CDR3 DNA: TGTGCCAGCAGCGTAGTAAACTATGGCTACACCTTC
clone size: many; J gene: TRBJ2-5; V gene: TRBV4-1; D gene: TRBD2; CDR3 protein: CASSQGYIAGGVETQYF; CDR3 DNA: TGCGCCAGCAGCCAAGGGTACATAGCGGGGGGTGTGGAGACCCAGTACTTC
clone size: few; J gene: TRBJ2-7; V gene: TRBV24-1; D gene: NA; CDR3 protein: CATIGTYEQYF; CDR3 DNA: TGTGCCACCATCGGAACCTACGAGCAGTACTTC
clone size: NA; J gene: TRBJ1-4; V gene: TRBV7-9; D gene: NA; CDR3 protein: CASSRGGATNEKLFF; CDR3 DNA: TGTGCCAGCAGCAGGGGGGGAGCGACTAATGAAAAACTGTTTTTT
clone size: few; J gene: TRBJ2-1; V gene: TRBV13; D gene: NA; CDR3 protein: CASSQIVINEQFF; CDR3 DNA: TGTGCCAGCAGCCAAATCGTGATCAATGAGCAGTTCTTC
clone size: NA; J gene: TRBJ2-5; V gene: TRBV7-7; D gene: TRBD2; CDR3 protein: CASSISSGQETQYF; CDR3 DNA: TGTGCTAGCAGCATCTCTAGCGGCCAAGAGACCCAGTACTTC
clone size: NA; J gene: TRBJ2-1; V gene: TRBV9; D gene: TRBD2; CDR3 protein: CASSVSGRAFNEQFF; CDR3 DNA: TGTGCCAGCAGCGTTAGCGGGAGGGCATTCAATGAGCAGTTCTTC
clone size: few; J gene: TRBJ1-3; V gene: TRBV12-3/TRBV12-4; D gene: NA; CDR3 protein: CASSPDTIYF; CDR3 DNA: TGTGCCAGCAGCCCAGACACCATATATTTT
clone size: NA; J gene: TRBJ2-7; V gene: TRBV5-1; D gene: NA; CDR3 protein: CASSTTTGGSYEQYF; CDR3 DNA: TGCGCCAGCAGCACCACGACAGGCGGCTCCTACGAGCAGTACTTC
clone size: few; J gene: TRBJ2-1; V gene: TRBV20-1; D gene: NA; CDR3 protein: CSARPRGYNEQFF; CDR3 DNA: TGCAGTGCTAGGCCTAGGGGCTACAATGAGCAGTTCTTC
clone size: NA; J gene: TRBJ2-5; V gene: TRBV11-2; D gene: NA; CDR3 protein: CASTGTGRGKETQYF; CDR3 DNA: TGTGCCAGCACCGGAACAGGGAGGGGGAAAGAGACCCAGTACTTC
clone size: NA; J gene: TRBJ2-5; V gene: TRBV12-3/TRBV12-4; D gene: TRBD1; CDR3 protein: CASSPPDRGRETQYF; CDR3 DNA: TGTGCCAGCAGTCCGCCCGACAGGGGGAGGGAGACCCAGTACTTC
clone size: NA; J gene: TRBJ1-2; V gene: TRBV4-1; D gene: TRBD1; CDR3 protein: CASSQGGTETYYGYTF; CDR3 DNA: TGCGCCAGCAGCCAAGGGGGGACAGAAACTTACTATGGCTACACCTTC
clone size: many; J gene: TRBJ1-4; V gene: TRBV12-3/TRBV12-4; D gene: TRBD1; CDR3 protein: CASSLSDRVAKLFF; CDR3 DNA: TGTGCCAGCAGTCTCTCCGACAGGGTGGCAAAACTGTTTTTT
clone size: NA; J gene: TRBJ2-1; V gene: TRBV7-9; D gene: NA; CDR3 protein: CASSSEDRPNEQFF; CDR3 DNA: TGTGCCAGCAGCTCGGAAGATCGCCCAAATGAGCAGTTCTTC
clone size: NA; J gene: TRBJ2-1; V gene: TRBV20-1; D gene: TRBD2; CDR3 protein: CSATLAGVYYNEQFF; CDR3 DNA: TGCAGTGCTACACTAGCGGGAGTGTACTACAATGAGCAGTTCTTC
clone size: NA; J gene: TRBJ1-2; V gene: TRBV5-1; D gene: NA; CDR3 protein: CASSFEGSGGYTF; CDR3 DNA: TGCGCCAGCAGCTTTGAGGGGAGCGGTGGCTACACCTTC
clone size: few; J gene: TRBJ2-1; V gene: TRBV6-5; D gene: NA; CDR3 protein: CASSQLGSDNEQFF; CDR3 DNA: TGTGCCAGCAGTCAATTGGGCAGTGACAATGAGCAGTTCTTC
clone size: NA; J gene: TRBJ2-1; V gene: TRBV27; D gene: TRBD2; CDR3 protein: CASSKTSGGADEQFF; CDR3 DNA: TGTGCCAGCAGTAAGACTAGCGGGGGGGCAGATGAGCAGTTCTTC
clone size: NA; J gene: TRBJ1-2; V gene: TRBV29-1; D gene: NA; CDR3 protein: CSAMEADYGYTF; CDR3 DNA: TGCAGCGCCATGGAAGCTGACTATGGCTACACCTTC
clone size: NA; J gene: TRBJ1-4; V gene: TRBV5-6; D gene: NA; CDR3 protein: CASSSTAEKLFF; CDR3 DNA: TGTGCCAGCAGCTCGACAGCAGAAAAACTGTTTTTT
clone size: NA; J gene: TRBJ2-5; V gene: TRBV6-1; D gene: NA; CDR3 protein: CASLRGWPETQYF; CDR3 DNA: TGTGCCAGCCTCAGGGGTTGGCCAGAGACCCAGTACTTC
clone size: NA; J gene: TRBJ1-2; V gene: TRBV10-3; D gene: TRBD1; CDR3 protein: CAIRQGAKAGYTF; CDR3 DNA: TGTGCCATCAGGCAGGGGGCGAAGGCTGGCTACACCTTC
clone size: few; J gene: TRBJ1-4; V gene: TRBV20-1; D gene: NA; CDR3 protein: CSASRQGKGATNEKLFF; CDR3 DNA: TGCAGTGCTAGTCGGCAGGGGAAGGGAGCAACTAATGAAAAACTGTTTTTT
clone size: few; J gene: TRBJ2-5; V gene: TRBV20-1; D gene: NA; CDR3 protein: CSAPRERNGEQYF; CDR3 DNA: TGCAGTGCCCCCCGGGAGCGGAACGGAGAGCAGTACTTC
clone size: NA; J gene: TRBJ1-4; V gene: TRBV20-1; D gene: NA; CDR3 protein: CSARDIRAATNEKLFF; CDR3 DNA: TGCAGTGCTAGAGATATCAGGGCCGCAACTAATGAAAAACTGTTTTTT
clone size: NA; J gene: TRBJ1-6; V gene: TRBV10-3; D gene: TRBD1; CDR3 protein: CATGTGRDSPLHF; CDR3 DNA: TGTGCCACCGGGACAGGGAGGGATTCACCCCTCCACTTT
clone size: few; J gene: TRBJ2-5; V gene: TRBV4-2; D gene: TRBD2; CDR3 protein: CASSPGRAGVNPETQYF; CDR3 DNA: TGTGCCAGCAGCCCCGGGAGAGCGGGAGTAAACCCAGAGACCCAGTACTTC
clone size: few; J gene: TRBJ2-5; V gene: TRBV7-9; D gene: TRBD2; CDR3 protein: CASSILAGGETQHF; CDR3 DNA: TGTGCCAGCAGTATACTAGCGGGTGGAGAGACCCAGCACTTC
clone size: many; J gene: TRBJ1-2; V gene: TRBV7-2; D gene: TRBD1; CDR3 protein: CASSLRQGVGYTF; CDR3 DNA: TGTGCCAGCAGCTTACGACAGGGGGTTGGCTACACCTTC
clone size: NA; J gene: TRBJ2-1; V gene: TRBV20-1; D gene: NA; CDR3 protein: CSARDQSASQSSYNEQFF; CDR3 DNA: TGCAGTGCTAGAGATCAGTCGGCCAGTCAGAGCTCCTACAATGAGCAGTTCTTC
clone size: NA; J gene: TRBJ1-2; V gene: TRBV3-1; D gene: TRBD1; CDR3 protein: CASSQALQGARGYTF; CDR3 DNA: TGTGCCAGCAGCCAAGCGTTACAGGGGGCGCGAGGCTACACCTTC
clone size: few; J gene: TRBJ2-7; V gene: TRBV7-2; D gene: TRBD2; CDR3 protein: CASSLYRGSGYEQYF; CDR3 DNA: TGTGCCAGCAGCTTATATCGCGGGAGTGGCTACGAGCAGTACTTC
clone size: few; J gene: TRBJ2-7; V gene: TRBV7-8; D gene: NA; CDR3 protein: CAGSLGRGPYEQYF; CDR3 DNA: TGTGCCGGCAGCTTGGGGAGGGGGCCCTACGAGCAGTACTTC
clone size: NA; J gene: TRBJ2-5; V gene: TRBV7-2; D gene: NA; CDR3 protein: CASSLVVGRETQYF; CDR3 DNA: TGTGCCAGCAGCTTAGTCGTGGGGAGAGAGACCCAGTACTTC
clone size: NA; J gene: TRBJ2-7; V gene: TRBV14; D gene: TRBD1; CDR3 protein: CASSQGAGGFEQYF; CDR3 DNA: TGTGCCAGCAGCCAAGGGGCAGGGGGCTTCGAGCAGTACTTC
clone size: few; J gene: TRBJ1-1; V gene: TRBV12-3/TRBV12-4; D gene: NA; CDR3 protein: CASSLKQGTDRTEAFF; CDR3 DNA: TGTGCCAGCAGTCTAAAGCAGGGAACAGATCGAACTGAAGCTTTCTTT
clone size: few; J gene: TRBJ1-1; V gene: TRBV9; D gene: NA; CDR3 protein: CASSVNVGRDMNTEAFF; CDR3 DNA: TGTGCCAGCAGCGTCAATGTCGGACGGGATATGAACACTGAAGCTTTCTTT
clone size: few; J gene: TRBJ1-2; V gene: TRBV7-3; D gene: NA; CDR3 protein: CASSLIPISYGYTF; CDR3 DNA: TGTGCCAGCAGCTTAATCCCCATAAGCTATGGCTACACCTTC
clone size: NA; J gene: TRBJ2-7; V gene: TRBV5-1; D gene: NA; CDR3 protein: CASSLALGGNPYEQYF; CDR3 DNA: TGCGCCAGCAGCTTGGCCCTCGGGGGCAACCCCTACGAGCAGTACTTC
clone size: many; J gene: TRBJ2-2; V gene: TRBV24-1; D gene: NA; CDR3 protein: CATSDMGHVTGELFF; CDR3 DNA: TGTGCCACCAGTGATATGGGACACGTTACCGGGGAGCTGTTTTTT
clone size: many; J gene: TRBJ1-1; V gene: TRBV20-1; D gene: NA; CDR3 protein: CSARGVGRGTEAFF; CDR3 DNA: TGCAGTGCTAGAGGGGTGGGCAGAGGGACTGAAGCTTTCTTT
clone size: few; J gene: TRBJ2-5; V gene: TRBV15; D gene: NA; CDR3 protein: CATSRDRGPQETQYF; CDR3 DNA: TGTGCCACCAGCAGAGACCGGGGCCCCCAAGAGACCCAGTACTTC